These 12 T cell receptor beta chains originate from one sample sequenced in a study of CD8 T cells in Susac syndrome. It was with random hexamers that 0.5 to 1 ug RNA was reverse transcribed. Each CDR3 protein gets one entry after TCRdb re-called the immunoSEQ multiplex PCR reads with MiXCR. The table records more than 110,000 distinct CDR3 sequences, around 94% of them present only once. Sequencing used CD8+ T cells from PBMCs. These receptors all come from a human donor in good health.

The chain links TRBV4-3 to TRBJ2-7, with TRBD2 identical over 14 bases. After removal of 2 bases from V and 7 bases from J, the junction contained 4 bases not matched to a gene. Germline V lookup: CDR1 LGHNA, CDR2 YSLEER. CDR3 size: 15 residues. The CDR3: CASSQRLAGGEEQYF. CDR3 DNA: TGCGCCAGCAGCCAACGACTAGCGGGAGGGGAAGAGCAGTACTTC.

The chain couples TRBV30 to TRBJ2-1; D may be TRBD2 (6 bases). The CDR3 loop spans 15 amino acids. V was cut by 1 base and J by 9 bases, with 19 bases left in between. Germline CDR1 is GTSNPN and CDR2 is SVGIG (reference sequence). CDR3 bases: TGTGCCTGGAGTGGTACCGAGCGGGCTTGGGGTGAGCAGTTCTTC. It is translated as CAWSGTERAWGEQFF.

This chain uses TRBV4-3 with TRBJ1-5; D is unclear. Deletions cut 5 bases from V and 4 bases from J, with 9 bases between. The length of the CDR3 is 13 residues. Germline V CDR1 and CDR2: LGHNA, YSLEER. CDR3 amino acids: CASSAGPNQPQHF. DNA for the CDR3: TGCGCCAGCAGCGCCGGGCCTAATCAGCCCCAGCATTTT.

This sequence joins TRBV11-1 and TRBJ2-7; D call uncertain. CDR3 length: 14 amino acids. Germline V gene sequence: CDR1 SGHAT, CDR2 FQDESV (reference sequence). Trimming stripped 0 bases from V and 3 bases from J, with 9 bases between. CDR3 bases: TGTGCCAGCAGCTTAGCAGGGCTAGTCTACGAGCAGTACTTC. This gives the protein CASSLAGLVYEQYF.

The chain recombines TRBV9 with TRBJ1-2; no reliable D call. The CDR3 is made up of 15 amino acids. From germline, CDR1 is SGDLS and CDR2 YYNGEE. Trimming stripped 0 bases from V and 2 bases from J, with 11 bases between. CDR3: CASSVGVVKNYGYTF. Written as DNA, the CDR3 is TGTGCCAGCAGCGTAGGAGTCGTGAAGAACTATGGCTACACCTTC. Full variable domain (outside the CDR3, taken from reference TRBV9 and TRBJ1-2): DSGVTQTPKHLITATGQRVTLRCSPRSGDLSVYWYQQSLDQGLQFLIQYYNGEERAKGNILERFSAQQFPDLHSELNLSSLELGDSALYFCASSVGVVKNYGYTFGSGTRLTVV.

J is TRBJ2-7 and V is TRBV20-1; 10 bases map to TRBD2. J was trimmed by 5 bases and V by 7 bases; bases with no gene match: 11. The CDR3 covers 14 residues. Germline loops: CDR1 DFQATT, CDR2 SNEGSKA (reference sequence). The CDR3 DNA is TGCAGTGTTAGGCCTAGCGGGAGAGGTAACGAGCAGTACTTC. This encodes CSVRPSGRGNEQYF.

The chain is built from TRBV15 and TRBJ2-3, with D unclear. V lost 6 bases and J 1 base, leaving 11 bases between the germline ends. Germline loops: CDR1 LNHNV, CDR2 YYDKDF (reference sequence). This CDR3 contains 14 residues. The CDR3 loop reads CATSERAGTDTQYF. CDR3 in DNA: TGTGCCACCAGTGAGCGAGCAGGCACAGATACGCAGTATTTT.

The V and J genes are TRBV2 and TRBJ2-7, with TRBD1 matching over 10 bases. V trimming: 2 bases; J trimming: 4 bases; junction bases outside the gene matches: 5. The CDR3 runs 15 residues. The germline CDR1 and CDR2 sequences are SNHLY and FYNNEI. The CDR3 sequence is CASSEYGTGAYEQYF. The CDR3 DNA follows: TGTGCCAGCAGTGAATACGGGACAGGGGCTTACGAGCAGTACTTC.

The chain carries TRBV14 and TRBJ1-1; D is ambiguous. The CDR3 loop spans 13 amino acids. Germline V CDR1 and CDR2: SGHDN, FVKESK. Trimming removed 4 bases at V and 1 base at J, with 7 bases between. CDR3 residues: CASSPYGNTEAFF. The CDR3 DNA sequence: TGTGCCAGCAGCCCCTACGGGAACACTGAAGCTTTCTTT. Full variable domain (remainder filled in from reference TRBV14 and TRBJ1-1): EAGVTQFPSHSVIEKGQTVTLRCDPISGHDNLYWYRRVMGKEIKFLLHFVKESKQDESGMPNNRFLAERTGGTYSTLKVQPAELEDSGVYFCASSPYGNTEAFFGQGTRLTVV.

The chain recombines TRBV28 with TRBJ2-1; 11 nucleotides align to TRBD1. The germline V gene encodes CDR1 MDHEN and CDR2 SYDVKM. V trimming: 3 bases; J trimming: 7 bases; junction bases outside the gene matches: 5. The CDR3 is made up of 15 amino acids. The CDR3: CASSFGQGAPNEQFF. DNA for the CDR3: TGTGCCAGCAGTTTTGGACAGGGGGCGCCGAATGAGCAGTTCTTC.

The rearrangement joins TRBV27 to TRBJ2-7; D tentatively reads TRBD1 or TRBD2 (5 bases each). V was clipped by 8 bases and J by 6 bases, with 17 bases between them. The CDR3 spans 13 residues. CDR1 and CDR2 from the germline V gene are MNHEY and SMNVEV (reference sequence). CDR3 in amino acids: CASHLTAGTEQYF. In nucleotides, the CDR3 is TGTGCCAGCCATCTCACAGCTGGGACCGAGCAGTACTTC.

V gene TRBV7-9 combines with J gene TRBJ2-7; TRBD2 is a possible D gene (5 bases). The CDR3 covers 17 residues. The V gene lost 4 bases and the J gene lost 6 bases, with 25 bases spanning the gap. Germline lookup yields CDR1 SEHNR and CDR2 FQNEAQ (reference sequence). The CDR3 DNA is TGTGCCAGCAGCTCGGTCCGGTTGGGGAGAGAACGGGTCGAGCAGTACTTC. Amino acids: CASSSVRLGRERVEQYF. The full variable domain, rest sourced from reference TRBV7-9 and TRBJ2-7, is DTGVSQNPRHKITKRGQNVTFRCDPISEHNRLYWYRQTLGQGPEFLTYFQNEAQLEKSRLLSDRFSAERPKGSFSTLEIQRTEQGDSAMYLCASSSVRLGRERVEQYFGPGTRLTVT.